The sequence of this T cell receptor (beta chain) was determined in a study of beta chain features in type 1 diabetes. All sorted populations exceeded 95% purity. The whole isolated RNA underwent reverse transcription, so sequencing captured expressed TCRB transcripts. This table comes from immunoSEQ multiplex PCR, and its TCRdb copy is limited to in-frame clones, with some not included. The profile shows 120,000 to 150,000 clones, about 10% of them singletons. This clone has just a few counts. Its matching antigen is unknown. CDR3 length: 14 amino acids. The V and J ends lost 5 bases and 6 bases respectively, with 13 bases between them. Germline V lookup: CDR1 SEHNR, CDR2 FQNEAQ (reference sequence). Regarding the study as a whole: A greater similarity of naive, central memory and Treg TCRB repertoires was seen among patients than among healthy donors. Here, the possible influence of HLA type (on TCRB rearrangement) remained unresolved. Shortening of TCRB CDR3s, moderate but significant, appeared in all four CD4+ subsets of Type 1 diabetes patients.

The chain couples TRBV7-9 to TRBJ1-4, with D hard to call. Sequenced input: naive CD4+ T cells from blood. The receptor was derived from a man aged 18 to 30 in good health. The CDR3 loop reads CASSPGLTHEKLFF. CDR3 coding DNA: TGTGCCAGCAGCCCAGGATTGACCCATGAAAAACTGTTTTTT.